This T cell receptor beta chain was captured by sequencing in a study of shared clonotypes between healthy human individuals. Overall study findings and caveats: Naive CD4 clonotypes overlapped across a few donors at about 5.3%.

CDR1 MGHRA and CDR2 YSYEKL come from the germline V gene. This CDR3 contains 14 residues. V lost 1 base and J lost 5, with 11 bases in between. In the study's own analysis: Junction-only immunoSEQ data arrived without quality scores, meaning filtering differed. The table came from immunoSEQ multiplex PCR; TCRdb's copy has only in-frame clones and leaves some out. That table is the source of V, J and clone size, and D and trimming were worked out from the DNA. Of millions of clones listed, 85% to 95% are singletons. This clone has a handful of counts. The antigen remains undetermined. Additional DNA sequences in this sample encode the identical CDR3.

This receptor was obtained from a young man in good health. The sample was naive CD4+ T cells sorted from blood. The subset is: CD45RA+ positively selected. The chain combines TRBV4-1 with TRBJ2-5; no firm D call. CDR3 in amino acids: CASSQGGGSETQYF. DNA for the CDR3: TGCGCCAGCAGCCAAGGGGGTGGAAGCGAGACCCAGTACTTC.